Below, one T cell receptor beta chain is given with its context. The sample comes from a study of blood T cell repertoires in COVID-19. CDR1 and CDR2 from the germline V gene are LNHDA and SQIVND (reference sequence). V was clipped by 1 base and J by 0 bases, with 12 bases between them. CDR3 length equals 16 residues. Repertoires were generated with immunoSEQ multiplex PCR, while TCRdb's copy carries only in-frame clones and drops some. The table has approximately 210,000 clones, 88% seen once. The chain couples TRBV19 to TRBJ1-1; no clear D. This clonotype originated in a man in his 70s with acute or convalescent COVID-19. The specimen was peripheral blood. CDR3 nucleotide sequence: TGTGCCAGTAGTATAGGCAATCCGTGGCTGAACACTGAAGCTTTCTTT. Its translation is CASSIGNPWLNTEAFF. Complete variable domain (other parts from reference TRBV19 and TRBJ1-1): DGGITQSPKYLFRKEGQNVTLSCEQNLNHDAMYWYRQDPGQGLRLIYYSQIVNDFQKGDIAEGYSVSREKKESFPLTVTSAQKNPTAFYLCASSIGNPWLNTEAFFGQGTRLTVV.